This TCR beta chain emerged from a study of CD8 T cells in Susac syndrome. From germline, CDR1 is SEHNR and CDR2 FQNEAQ (reference sequence). CDR3 length: 12 amino acids. V was shortened by 4 bases and J by 5 bases, with 6 bases between the two germline ends. Random hexamers were used to reverse transcribe the RNA input (roughly 0.5 to 1 ug). TCRdb reprocessed the immunoSEQ multiplex PCR reads with MiXCR, giving one entry per CDR3 protein. This table holds about 300,000 distinct CDR3 sequences, approximately 85% found once. This chain connects TRBV7-9 to TRBJ2-1, with unresolved D. Sequencing was performed on CD8+ T cells from PBMCs. This receptor was taken from a human donor with multiple sclerosis. This chain's CDR3 is CASSSYDNEQFF. DNA for the CDR3: TGTGCCAGCAGCTCGTATGACAATGAGCAGTTCTTC. Variable domain in full (rest from reference TRBV7-9 and TRBJ2-1): DTGVSQNPRHKITKRGQNVTFRCDPISEHNRLYWYRQTLGQGPEFLTYFQNEAQLEKSRLLSDRFSAERPKGSFSTLEIQRTEQGDSAMYLCASSSYDNEQFFGPGTRLTVL.